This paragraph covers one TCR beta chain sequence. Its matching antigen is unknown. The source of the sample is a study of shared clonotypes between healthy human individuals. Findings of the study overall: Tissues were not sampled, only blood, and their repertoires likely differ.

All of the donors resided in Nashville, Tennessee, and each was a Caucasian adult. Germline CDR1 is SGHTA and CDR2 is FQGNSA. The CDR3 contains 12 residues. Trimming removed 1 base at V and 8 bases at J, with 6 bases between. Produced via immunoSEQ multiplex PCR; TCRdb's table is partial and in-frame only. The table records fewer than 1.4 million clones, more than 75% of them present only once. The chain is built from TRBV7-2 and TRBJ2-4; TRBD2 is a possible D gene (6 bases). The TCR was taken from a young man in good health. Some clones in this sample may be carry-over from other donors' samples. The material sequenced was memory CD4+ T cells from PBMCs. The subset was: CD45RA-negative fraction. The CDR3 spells CASSLGGDIQYF. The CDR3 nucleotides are TGTGCCAGCAGCTTAGGCGGGGACATTCAGTACTTC.